This is a list of T cell receptor beta chains from one sample in a study of T cell responses to AZD1222 COVID-19 vaccine. The method was immunoSEQ multiplex PCR; TCRdb's version includes in-frame clones alone and lacks a portion of them. This sample has about 130,000 clones; approximately 90% occur once, and the top ten carry 20% to 25%. The sequencing used peripheral blood, collected on day 0 of AZD1222 vaccination. The receptors derive from an adult in good health. Both conserved end residues are part of each CDR3. A D gene is named only where the DNA matches it firmly. Clone size appears in some rows only: once, few, many, or a class for an expanded clone.

D	V	size	J	DNA	CDR3
.	TRBV29-1	.	TRBJ1-1	TGCAGCGTTGATATGGGGGCGGAGGCTTTCTTT	CSVDMGAEAFF
.	TRBV5-4	.	TRBJ2-2	TGTGCCAGCAGGGTGGATGGTCGAAACACCGGGGAGCTGTTTTTT	CASRVDGRNTGELFF
.	TRBV29-1	.	TRBJ1-5	TGCAGCGTCCTTCCGGGGGGCAGCGGCAATCAGCCCCAGCATTTT	CSVLPGGSGNQPQHF
.	TRBV9	.	TRBJ2-7	TGTGCCAGCAGCGTAGGGGAAAGGAACGAGCAGTACTTC	CASSVGERNEQYF
.	TRBV7-2	.	TRBJ2-5	TGTGCCAGCAGCCCTCCCAGGGGGGGCAGGGAGACCCAGTACTTC	CASSPPRGGRETQYF
.	TRBV27	.	TRBJ2-3	TGTGCCAGCAGTCAGCCCCGGACAGGCACAGATACGCAGTATTTT	CASSQPRTGTDTQYF
TRBD1	TRBV6-1	.	TRBJ2-7	TGTGCCAGCAGTGAAAGGAGACAGGGGGAGTACGAGCAGTACTTC	CASSERRQGEYEQYF
.	TRBV7-8	.	TRBJ2-7	TGTGCCAGCAGCTTGAGGGGGGTGGGGCGGACCGAGGAGGAGCAGTACTTC	CASSLRGVGRTEEEQYF
TRBD2	TRBV6-5	.	TRBJ2-1	TGTGCGTCCGAAAGCGGGGGGGAGGACAATGAGCAGTTCTTC	CASESGGEDNEQFF
.	TRBV7-3	.	TRBJ2-7	TGTGCCAGCAGCTTAATAAAGGGCATGATCCACGAGCAGTACTTC	CASSLIKGMIHEQYF
TRBD1	TRBV29-1	.	TRBJ1-2	TGCAGCGTCGGTTCGGGACAGGGAGATGGCTACACCTTC	CSVGSGQGDGYTF
.	TRBV11-2	.	TRBJ2-7	TGTGCCAGCAGCTCCTTCGACTACGAGCAGTACTTC	CASSSFDYEQYF
TRBD1	TRBV11-2	.	TRBJ1-3	TGTGCCAGCAGCTTACAGGGGGGATCTGGAAACACCATATATTTT	CASSLQGGSGNTIYF
.	TRBV9	.	TRBJ1-5	TGTGCCAGCAGCGCAGGGGCCAATCAGCCCCAGCATTTT	CASSAGANQPQHF
.	TRBV28	.	TRBJ1-2	TGTGCCAGCAGTTTATTGGGGGCAGGGGCTAACTATGGCTACACCTTC	CASSLLGAGANYGYTF
.	TRBV11-2	.	TRBJ1-4	TGTGCCAGCAGCCGCAGTTCAACTAATGAAAAACTGTTTTTT	CASSRSSTNEKLFF
.	TRBV6-5	.	TRBJ1-1	TGTGCCAGCCCCAGAGGACACCCTCGAGCTTTCTTT	CASPRGHPRAFF
.	TRBV11-2	.	TRBJ2-6	TGTGCCAGCAACAACAGGGATGGGGCCAACGTCCTGACTTTC	CASNNRDGANVLTF
TRBD2	TRBV6-2/TRBV6-3	.	TRBJ2-1	TGTGCCAGCAGCCCCCGGGGACTAGCGGGGGGGCCGGAGGCCTACAATGAGCAGTTCTTC	CASSPRGLAGGPEAYNEQFF
.	TRBV7-8	.	TRBJ2-2	TGTGCCAGCAGCGAAGGGGCCGGGGAGCTGTTTTTT	CASSEGAGELFF
TRBD2	TRBV3-1/TRBV3-2	once	TRBJ2-7	TGTGCCAGCAGCTCGACTAGCGGGGAATACGAGCAGTACTTC	CASSSTSGEYEQYF
.	TRBV24-1	.	TRBJ2-6	TGTGCCACCAGTGAGACCCAGGGACCTGGGGCCAACGTCCTGACTTTC	CATSETQGPGANVLTF
.	TRBV7-8	.	TRBJ1-4	TGTGCCAGCAGCTCGGGACGCTCGTGGGGGGAAAAACTGTTTTTT	CASSSGRSWGEKLFF
TRBD2	TRBV28	.	TRBJ2-1	TGTGCCAGCAGTAGGACTAGCGGGGTGAATGAGCAGTTCTTC	CASSRTSGVNEQFF
.	TRBV28	.	TRBJ1-1	TGTGCCAGCAATTTCCGCGAGAACACTGAAGCTTTCTTT	CASNFRENTEAFF
.	TRBV27	.	TRBJ2-1	TGTGCCAGCAGTTCCCCTAGAGAGCGGTTCTCGGGTAATGAGCAGTTCTTC	CASSSPRERFSGNEQFF
.	TRBV5-6	.	TRBJ1-3	TGTGCCAGCAGCTTGTATACAGGCTCTGGAAACACCATATATTTT	CASSLYTGSGNTIYF
TRBD1	TRBV9	.	TRBJ2-7	TGTGCCAGCAGCAGGGACAGAAGCTCCTACGAGCAGTACTTC	CASSRDRSSYEQYF
.	TRBV4-3	.	TRBJ1-1	TGCGCCAGCAGCCACCTCCCGGAGGCAGATTTTGAAGCTTTCTTT	CASSHLPEADFEAFF
.	TRBV9	.	TRBJ1-2	TGTGCCAGCGATCGAAACTATGGCTACACCTTC	CASDRNYGYTF
.	TRBV19	.	TRBJ1-1	TGTGCCAGTAGTATAGCAGACAGGAGCGCTTTCTTT	CASSIADRSAFF
.	TRBV30	.	TRBJ1-6	TGTGCCTGGAGCGCAGGCCCTGATTCACCCCTCCACTTT	CAWSAGPDSPLHF
.	TRBV28	.	TRBJ2-1	TGTGCCAGCAGTTTAGGACAGCTTACCTACAATGAGCAGTTCTTC	CASSLGQLTYNEQFF
TRBD1	TRBV28	.	TRBJ1-4	TGTGCCAGCACCCTTAGGGGACAGGTTAATGAAAAACTGTTTTTT	CASTLRGQVNEKLFF
TRBD1	TRBV7-9	once	TRBJ1-2	TGTGCCAGCAGCTTAATACAGGGGGCGTCTAGCTATGGCTACACCTTC	CASSLIQGASSYGYTF
.	TRBV7-2	.	TRBJ1-2	TGTGCCAGCAGCTTAGGGATGGGGCCCCTCTATGGCTACACCTTC	CASSLGMGPLYGYTF
.	TRBV10-3	.	TRBJ1-1	TGTGCTTATCGTCAGTCCCCGAACACTGAAGCTTTCTTT	CAYRQSPNTEAFF
TRBD2	TRBV9	.	TRBJ2-3	TGTGCCAGCAGCGTATCGGGGGGTGATACGCAGTATTTT	CASSVSGGDTQYF
.	TRBV10-3	.	TRBJ1-2	TGTGCCATCCGTTTGGCCCTTAACTATGGCTACACCTTC	CAIRLALNYGYTF
.	TRBV2	.	TRBJ2-7	TGTGCCAGCAGCCAGCTAGCGTACGAGCAGTACTTC	CASSQLAYEQYF
.	TRBV6-5	.	TRBJ2-3	TGTGCCAGCAGTTACGACCCGACAGATACGCAGTATTTT	CASSYDPTDTQYF
.	TRBV24-1	.	TRBJ2-7	TGTGCCACCAGCGGAGACACCTTATACGAGCAGTACTTC	CATSGDTLYEQYF